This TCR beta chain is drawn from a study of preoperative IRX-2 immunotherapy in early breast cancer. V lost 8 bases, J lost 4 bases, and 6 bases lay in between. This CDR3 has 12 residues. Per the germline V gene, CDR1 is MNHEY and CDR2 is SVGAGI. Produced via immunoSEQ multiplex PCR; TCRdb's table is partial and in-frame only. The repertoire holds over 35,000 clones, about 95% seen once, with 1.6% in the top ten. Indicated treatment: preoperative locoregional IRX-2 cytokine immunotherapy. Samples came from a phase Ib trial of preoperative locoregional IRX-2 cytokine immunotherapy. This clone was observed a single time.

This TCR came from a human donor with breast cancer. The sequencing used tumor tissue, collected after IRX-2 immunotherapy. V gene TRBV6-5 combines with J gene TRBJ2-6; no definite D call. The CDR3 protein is CASWSGANVLTF. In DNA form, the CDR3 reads TGTGCCAGCTGGTCCGGGGCCAACGTCCTGACTTTC.